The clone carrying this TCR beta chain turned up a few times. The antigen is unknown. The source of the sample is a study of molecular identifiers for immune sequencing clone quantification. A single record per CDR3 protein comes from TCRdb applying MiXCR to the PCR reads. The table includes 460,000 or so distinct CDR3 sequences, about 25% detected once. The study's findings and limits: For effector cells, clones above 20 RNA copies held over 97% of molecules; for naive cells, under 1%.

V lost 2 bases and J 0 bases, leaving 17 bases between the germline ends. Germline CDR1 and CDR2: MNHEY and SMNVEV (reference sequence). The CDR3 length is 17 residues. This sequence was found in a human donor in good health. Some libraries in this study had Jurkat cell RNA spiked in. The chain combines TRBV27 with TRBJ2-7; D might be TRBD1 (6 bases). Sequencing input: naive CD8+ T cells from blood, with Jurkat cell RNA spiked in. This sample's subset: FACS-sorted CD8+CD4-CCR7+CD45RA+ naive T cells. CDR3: CASSLVFGQTSSYEQYF. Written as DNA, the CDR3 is TGTGCCAGCAGTTTAGTTTTCGGACAGACCTCCTCCTACGAGCAGTACTTC.